These T cell receptor beta chains were read from a single sample in a study of vaccination and CD4 T cells after COVID-19. One entry per CDR3 protein, called by TCRdb with MiXCR from the PCR reads. The sample has several thousand distinct CDR3 sequences; about 45% are singletons. The antigens these receptors bind are not known. The specimen sequenced was CD4+ T cells from blood, cultured in vitro. The receptors originated from a human donor in good health. Each CDR3 is given with its conserved first and last residue. A D gene is named only where the DNA matches it firmly. Clone size is not always given. Where it is, it says once, few, many or a class for expanded clones.

.,.,TRBJ2-6,TRBV7-8,CASIPRGAGANVLTF,TGTGCCAGCATCCCACGTGGAGCTGGGGCCAACGTCCTGACTTTC
.,.,TRBJ1-1,TRBV7-2,CASSLYRDAEAFF,TGTGCCAGCAGCCTATACAGGGACGCTGAAGCTTTCTTT
TRBD1,.,TRBJ2-7,TRBV5-4,CASRLDRGVGSEQYF,TGTGCCAGCAGGCTCGACAGGGGAGTTGGTAGCGAGCAGTACTTC
TRBD1,few,TRBJ2-7,TRBV20-1,CSARSRIRTGVREQYF,TGCAGTGCTAGATCCCGGATAAGGACAGGGGTGAGGGAGCAGTACTTC
.,.,TRBJ1-4,TRBV7-9,CASSFKSANEKLFF,TGTGCCAGCAGCTTTAAGTCGGCTAATGAAAAACTGTTTTTT
TRBD1,few,TRBJ2-7,TRBV27,CASAYRGLHEQYF,TGTGCCAGCGCATACAGGGGGTTGCACGAGCAGTACTTC
TRBD1,few,TRBJ2-7,TRBV28,CASSWTGSSYEQYF,TGTGCCAGCAGTTGGACAGGGTCTTCCTACGAGCAGTACTTC
TRBD2,few,TRBJ2-1,TRBV7-2,CASSLGGLAGHNEQFF,TGTGCCAGCAGCTTAGGGGGTCTAGCGGGACACAATGAGCAGTTCTTC
.,.,TRBJ2-1,TRBV19,CASSIPVGASYNEQFF,TGTGCCAGTAGTATCCCGGTGGGTGCCTCCTACAATGAGCAGTTCTTC
.,.,TRBJ2-7,TRBV27,CASTRTGPPYEQYF,TGTGCCAGCACTCGGACGGGCCCCCCCTACGAGCAGTACTTC
TRBD1,few,TRBJ2-5,TRBV6-1,CASSRTGEETQYF,TGTGCCAGCAGTCGGACAGGGGAGGAGACCCAGTACTTC
.,.,TRBJ2-3,TRBV2,CASREEEDTQYF,TGTGCCAGCAGGGAAGAGGAGGATACGCAGTATTTT
TRBD1,.,TRBJ2-7,TRBV20-1,CSATTGTASYEQYF,TGCAGTGCAACCACAGGGACAGCTTCCTACGAGCAGTACTTC